These T cell receptor beta chains were read from a single sample in a study of cytomegalovirus exposure and HLA in healthy donors. Using immunoSEQ multiplex PCR, the repertoire was profiled, and TCRdb retains in-frame clones only, with some absent. The sample records 250,000 to 350,000 clones, about nine tenths being singletons. The sequenced material came from PBMCs. All receptors come from a woman aged 18-30 years in good health and CMV-seronegative. The CDR3 runs from the conserved cysteine through the conserved F or W. Fields, in order: clone size, D gene, V gene, J gene, CDR3 protein, CDR3 DNA. A D gene is named only where the DNA matches it firmly. Where a row states a size, it is once, few, many or the class of an expanded clone; other rows omit it.

>few|NA|TRBV28|TRBJ2-7
CASSAPGTYEQYF
TGTGCCAGCAGTGCCCCAGGTACCTACGAGCAGTACTTC
>once|TRBD2|TRBV10-3|TRBJ2-3
CAIRTGGPDTQYF
TGTGCCATCAGGACGGGGGGACCAGATACGCAGTATTTT
>NA|NA|TRBV29-1|TRBJ1-4
CSVEGGEKLFF
TGCAGCGTTGAAGGCGGGGAAAAACTGTTTTTT
>few|NA|TRBV28|TRBJ2-7
CASSLKGYEQYF
TGTGCCAGCAGTTTAAAGGGGTACGAGCAGTACTTC
>NA|TRBD2|TRBV9|TRBJ2-7
CASSVEGLAGSYEQYF
TGTGCCAGCAGCGTAGAGGGACTAGCGGGGTCCTACGAGCAGTACTTC
>NA|NA|TRBV4-2|TRBJ2-7
CASSQVHGSDTYEQYF
TGTGCCAGCAGCCAAGTGCACGGGAGTGATACCTACGAGCAGTACTTC
>NA|NA|TRBV5-1|TRBJ2-5
CASSLQQTQETQYF
TGCGCCAGCAGCTTACAGCAGACCCAAGAGACCCAGTACTTC
>NA|TRBD1|TRBV27|TRBJ2-5
CASAPGQGGETQYF
TGTGCCAGTGCACCGGGACAGGGGGGCGAGACCCAGTACTTC
>once|TRBD1|TRBV9|TRBJ1-1
CASSPTGQSNTEAFF
TGTGCCAGCAGCCCCACGGGACAGTCTAACACTGAAGCTTTCTTT
>NA|TRBD2|TRBV11-3|TRBJ2-1
CASSSGRAYNEQFF
TGTGCCAGCAGCAGCGGGAGGGCATACAATGAGCAGTTCTTC
>NA|TRBD2|TRBV4-1|TRBJ2-7
CASSWDPGLADVYEQYF
TGCGCCAGCAGCTGGGATCCGGGACTAGCAGATGTATACGAGCAGTACTTC
>NA|TRBD1|TRBV27|TRBJ2-7
CASRPSQGWDEQYF
TGTGCCAGCAGACCGTCACAGGGGTGGGACGAGCAGTACTTC
>NA|NA|TRBV19|TRBJ2-1
CASSMSSYNEQFF
TGTGCCAGTAGTATGAGCTCCTACAATGAGCAGTTCTTC
>NA|NA|TRBV20-1|TRBJ2-1
CSGRAYNEQFF
TGCAGTGGTCGGGCCTACAATGAGCAGTTCTTC
>NA|TRBD2|TRBV5-1|TRBJ2-1
CASSLGLAGGGEQFF
TGCGCCAGCAGCTTGGGTCTAGCGGGAGGTGGTGAGCAGTTCTTC
>NA|TRBD1|TRBV5-6|TRBJ2-4
CASSVGTGINDIQYF
TGTGCCAGCAGCGTGGGGACAGGGATAAATGACATTCAGTACTTC
>NA|NA|TRBV4-3|TRBJ1-1
CASSLGNTEAFF
TGCGCCAGCAGCCTGGGCAACACTGAAGCTTTCTTT
>NA|NA|TRBV4-3|TRBJ2-1
CASSGGLLVDEQFF
TGCGCCAGCAGCGGAGGACTATTAGTGGATGAGCAGTTCTTC
>NA|TRBD1|TRBV27|TRBJ1-1
CASSSKQGYTEAFF
TGTGCCAGCAGTTCCAAACAGGGGTACACTGAAGCTTTCTTT
>NA|TRBD1|TRBV4-3|TRBJ2-1
CASSQGTGESNEQFF
TGCGCCAGCAGCCAAGGGACAGGGGAGTCCAATGAGCAGTTCTTC
>NA|TRBD2|TRBV5-6|TRBJ2-7
CASSLGAGVDEQYF
TGTGCCAGCAGCTTGGGAGCGGGAGTTGACGAGCAGTACTTC
>NA|TRBD1|TRBV2|TRBJ1-5
CASSTGQPRNQPQHF
TGTGCCAGCAGCACGGGACAGCCTCGCAATCAGCCCCAGCATTTT
>NA|NA|TRBV5-1|TRBJ2-5
CASSLGLAETQYF
TGCGCCAGCAGCTTGGGCTTGGCAGAGACCCAGTACTTC
>NA|NA|TRBV4-3|TRBJ2-1
CASSLGASERFDEQFF
TGCGCCAGCAGCCTTGGGGCTAGCGAGAGGTTCGATGAGCAGTTCTTC
>NA|NA|TRBV27|TRBJ2-1
CASSNWGEKYNEQFF
TGTGCCAGCAGTAACTGGGGGGAGAAATACAATGAGCAGTTCTTC
>NA|NA|TRBV29-1|TRBJ2-7
CSVEGGASGPYEQYF
TGCAGCGTTGAAGGGGGGGCTAGCGGACCCTACGAGCAGTACTTC
>NA|NA|TRBV4-1|TRBJ2-6
CASSSPGASGANVLTF
TGCGCCAGCAGCTCCCCAGGCGCCTCTGGGGCCAACGTCCTGACTTTC
>NA|NA|TRBV18|TRBJ2-7
CASSPSQVTYEQYF
TGTGCCAGCTCACCGTCACAGGTGACCTACGAGCAGTACTTC
>NA|NA|TRBV5-1|TRBJ2-7
CASSLIAASYEQYF
TGCGCCAGCAGTTTAATAGCGGCCTCCTACGAGCAGTACTTC
>NA|NA|TRBV28|TRBJ1-2
CASSLASGGRDGYTF
TGTGCCAGCAGTTTAGCCTCGGGGGGCCGGGATGGCTACACCTTC
>NA|NA|TRBV6-5|TRBJ2-3
CASRYIAERTDTQYF
TGTGCCAGCAGGTACATAGCGGAGCGCACAGATACGCAGTATTTT
>NA|NA|TRBV13|TRBJ2-7
CASSLGLRDYEQYF
TGTGCCAGCAGCTTAGGCCTCAGGGACTACGAGCAGTACTTC
>NA|NA|TRBV5-6|TRBJ2-7
CASSPQREPHEQYF
TGTGCCAGCAGCCCACAGAGGGAACCCCACGAGCAGTACTTC
>few|NA|TRBV5-1|TRBJ2-7
CASSLVGAEQYF
TGCGCCAGCAGCCTGGTGGGGGCCGAGCAGTACTTC
>NA|NA|TRBV5-8|TRBJ1-5
CASSLAGNQPQHF
TGTGCCAGCAGCTTGGCAGGGAATCAGCCCCAGCATTTT